This T cell receptor beta chain emerged from a study of T cells after yellow fever vaccination. This CDR3 has 15 residues. CDR1 ENHRY and CDR2 SYGVKD come from the germline V gene. Trimming cost V 5 bases and J 2 bases; bases outside gene matches: 8. This clonotype was counted between two and nine times. TCRdb analysed the 5' RACE reads with MiXCR anew, one entry per CDR3 protein. The sample yields some 600,000 distinct CDR3 sequences, about 17% seen once. Sequencing used PBMCs, obtained around 5 days after the first yellow fever vaccination. This chain links TRBV10-3 with TRBJ2-7; 8 positions match TRBD1. This TCR came from a man between 18 and 29 years old who received the YFV17D yellow fever vaccine. CDR3 DNA sequence: TGTGCCATCAGTCCTGGCAGGGGGCGGACCTACGAGCAGTACTTC. It yields the protein CAISPGRGRTYEQYF.